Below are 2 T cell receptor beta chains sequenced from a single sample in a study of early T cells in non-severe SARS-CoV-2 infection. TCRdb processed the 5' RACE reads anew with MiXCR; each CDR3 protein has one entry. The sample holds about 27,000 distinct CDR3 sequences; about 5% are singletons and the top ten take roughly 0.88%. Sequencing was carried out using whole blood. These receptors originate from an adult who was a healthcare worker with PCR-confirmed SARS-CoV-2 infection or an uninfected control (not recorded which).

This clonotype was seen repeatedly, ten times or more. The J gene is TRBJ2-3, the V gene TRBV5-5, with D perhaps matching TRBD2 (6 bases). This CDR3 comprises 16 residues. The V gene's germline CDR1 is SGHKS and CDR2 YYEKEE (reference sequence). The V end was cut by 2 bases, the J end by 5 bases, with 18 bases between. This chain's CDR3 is CASSFNAGGGGDTQYF. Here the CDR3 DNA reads TGTGCCAGCAGCTTTAATGCCGGGGGAGGAGGAGATACGCAGTATTTT.

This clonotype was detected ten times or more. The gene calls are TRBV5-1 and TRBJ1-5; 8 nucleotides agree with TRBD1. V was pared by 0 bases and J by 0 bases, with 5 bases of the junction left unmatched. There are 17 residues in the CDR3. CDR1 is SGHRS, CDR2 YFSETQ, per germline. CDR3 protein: CASSLAPTGASNQPQHF. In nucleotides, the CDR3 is TGCGCCAGCAGCTTGGCCCCGACAGGGGCTAGCAATCAGCCCCAGCATTTT. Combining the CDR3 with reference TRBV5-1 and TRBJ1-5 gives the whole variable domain KAGVTQTPRYLIKTRGQQVTLSCSPISGHRSVSWYQQTPGQGLQFLFEYFSETQRNKGNFPGRFSGRQFSNSRSEMNVSTLELGDSALYLCASSLAPTGASNQPQHFGDGTRLSIL.